One T cell receptor (beta chain) is described in this entry. Its antigen is still unknown. It has no much larger one-base neighbor in the sample; base qualities were not kept. The trial excluded patients who had a history of autoimmune disease or who were on systemic immunosuppression. Peripheral blood for TCR sequencing was collected from all dose cohorts at baseline, on cycle 4 day 1, and on cycle 7 day 1. Samples came from an open-label, multicenter, first-in-human phase I dose-escalation trial of ivuxolimab. The trial enrolled adults with locally advanced or metastatic head and neck squamous cell, hepatocellular, melanoma or renal cell carcinoma. Before TCR sequencing, CD4+ and CD8+ T cells were separately sorted from peripheral blood. This sample stems from a study of OX40 agonist ivuxolimab in advanced cancers. Turning to the overall study: Ivuxolimab, which targeted the costimulatory receptor OX40 (CD134), was an agonistic, fully human IgG2 monoclonal antibody. Intravenous ivuxolimab was administered to patients every 2 weeks at six dose levels: 0.01, 0.1, 0.3, 1.5, 3 and 10 mg/kg. Of the approximately 54 patients in dose escalation, 19 had hepatocellular carcinoma, some 15 had melanoma, 9 had renal cell carcinoma and 9 had head and neck cancer. In the dose-escalation cohort, 65% to 90% of patients were male, and the mean age was around 60 years, with a range of 23 to 79. Prior anti-PD-1, anti-PD-L1 or anti-CTLA-4 therapy was permitted, and 40% to 50% of dose-escalation patients had received checkpoint inhibitors. Partial responses were achieved by three dose-escalation patients, of whom one had hepatocellular carcinoma and two had cutaneous melanoma. Peripheral TCRbeta sequencing was intended to test whether TCR sequence diversity was altered and clonal T-cell expansion was caused by ivuxolimab. The paper covers the monotherapy dose-escalation part of the phase I ivuxolimab trial, which included N = 52 patients.

Taken from the germline V gene (reference sequence), the CDR1 and CDR2 loops are LNHDA and SQIVND. The CDR3 spans 15 residues, from the cysteine through the phenylalanine. The only DNA kept is the CDR3, 45 bases in frame from the first base. Trimming takes 0 bases off V and 4 bases off J; junction bases not matched to a gene: 4. To sequence the TCRbeta CDR3 region, genomic DNA was isolated from the sorted cells. The immunoSEQ Assay was used for sequencing of TCRbeta CDR3 regions. Entries here come from immuneACCESS through TCRdb and include only in-frame sequences with V and J called. Some clones fail to appear in such tables; in the studies checked, an unresolved V gene covers under half of the shortfall, and the cause of the remainder is unknown. The sample includes tens of thousands of clones, with around four fifths observed a single time. 6.5% to 8% of the sample is in the top ten clones. Broad study findings and their caveats: After ivuxolimab, CD8+ T cells had more expanded clones than CD4+ T cells on average. Low levels of normalized T-cell clonal expansion were also seen in some nonresponding patients. The antigen specificity of the clonally expanded peripheral T cells was not determined. At doses from 0.1 to 3.0 mg/kg, clonal expansion was seen in both CD4+ and CD8+ blood T cells between baseline and week 6. In the 0.1-3.0 mg/kg groups, partial responders had among the lowest normalized peripheral clonal expansion, particularly in CD8+ T cells.

This receptor chain uses TRBV19 and TRBJ2-3; 7 middle bases align to TRBD2. Sequenced here: CD4+ or CD8+ T cells sorted from blood, sampled in a trial of the OX40 agonist ivuxolimab. The source of this sequence is an adult with an advanced solid tumor such as melanoma, head and neck, liver or kidney cancer. CDR3 protein: CASSIEGTNPDTQYF. The DNA reads as follows: TGTGCCAGTAGTATAGAAGGGACTAACCCAGATACGCAGTATTTT.